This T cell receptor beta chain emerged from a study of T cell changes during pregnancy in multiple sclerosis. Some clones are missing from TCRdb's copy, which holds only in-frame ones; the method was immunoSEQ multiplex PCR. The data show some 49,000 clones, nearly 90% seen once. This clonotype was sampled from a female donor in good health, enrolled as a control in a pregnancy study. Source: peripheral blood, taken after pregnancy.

The CDR3 DNA is TGTGCCAGCAGCTGGGAGGGGCTCACTGAAGCTTTCTTT. It codes for CASSWEGLTEAFF. The rearrangement uses TRBV7-2 and TRBJ1-1, with D perhaps matching TRBD1 (5 bases). The CDR3 runs to 13 residues. Germline V CDR1 and CDR2: SGHTA, FQGNSA. The V and J ends lost 4 bases and 4 bases respectively, with 10 bases between them.